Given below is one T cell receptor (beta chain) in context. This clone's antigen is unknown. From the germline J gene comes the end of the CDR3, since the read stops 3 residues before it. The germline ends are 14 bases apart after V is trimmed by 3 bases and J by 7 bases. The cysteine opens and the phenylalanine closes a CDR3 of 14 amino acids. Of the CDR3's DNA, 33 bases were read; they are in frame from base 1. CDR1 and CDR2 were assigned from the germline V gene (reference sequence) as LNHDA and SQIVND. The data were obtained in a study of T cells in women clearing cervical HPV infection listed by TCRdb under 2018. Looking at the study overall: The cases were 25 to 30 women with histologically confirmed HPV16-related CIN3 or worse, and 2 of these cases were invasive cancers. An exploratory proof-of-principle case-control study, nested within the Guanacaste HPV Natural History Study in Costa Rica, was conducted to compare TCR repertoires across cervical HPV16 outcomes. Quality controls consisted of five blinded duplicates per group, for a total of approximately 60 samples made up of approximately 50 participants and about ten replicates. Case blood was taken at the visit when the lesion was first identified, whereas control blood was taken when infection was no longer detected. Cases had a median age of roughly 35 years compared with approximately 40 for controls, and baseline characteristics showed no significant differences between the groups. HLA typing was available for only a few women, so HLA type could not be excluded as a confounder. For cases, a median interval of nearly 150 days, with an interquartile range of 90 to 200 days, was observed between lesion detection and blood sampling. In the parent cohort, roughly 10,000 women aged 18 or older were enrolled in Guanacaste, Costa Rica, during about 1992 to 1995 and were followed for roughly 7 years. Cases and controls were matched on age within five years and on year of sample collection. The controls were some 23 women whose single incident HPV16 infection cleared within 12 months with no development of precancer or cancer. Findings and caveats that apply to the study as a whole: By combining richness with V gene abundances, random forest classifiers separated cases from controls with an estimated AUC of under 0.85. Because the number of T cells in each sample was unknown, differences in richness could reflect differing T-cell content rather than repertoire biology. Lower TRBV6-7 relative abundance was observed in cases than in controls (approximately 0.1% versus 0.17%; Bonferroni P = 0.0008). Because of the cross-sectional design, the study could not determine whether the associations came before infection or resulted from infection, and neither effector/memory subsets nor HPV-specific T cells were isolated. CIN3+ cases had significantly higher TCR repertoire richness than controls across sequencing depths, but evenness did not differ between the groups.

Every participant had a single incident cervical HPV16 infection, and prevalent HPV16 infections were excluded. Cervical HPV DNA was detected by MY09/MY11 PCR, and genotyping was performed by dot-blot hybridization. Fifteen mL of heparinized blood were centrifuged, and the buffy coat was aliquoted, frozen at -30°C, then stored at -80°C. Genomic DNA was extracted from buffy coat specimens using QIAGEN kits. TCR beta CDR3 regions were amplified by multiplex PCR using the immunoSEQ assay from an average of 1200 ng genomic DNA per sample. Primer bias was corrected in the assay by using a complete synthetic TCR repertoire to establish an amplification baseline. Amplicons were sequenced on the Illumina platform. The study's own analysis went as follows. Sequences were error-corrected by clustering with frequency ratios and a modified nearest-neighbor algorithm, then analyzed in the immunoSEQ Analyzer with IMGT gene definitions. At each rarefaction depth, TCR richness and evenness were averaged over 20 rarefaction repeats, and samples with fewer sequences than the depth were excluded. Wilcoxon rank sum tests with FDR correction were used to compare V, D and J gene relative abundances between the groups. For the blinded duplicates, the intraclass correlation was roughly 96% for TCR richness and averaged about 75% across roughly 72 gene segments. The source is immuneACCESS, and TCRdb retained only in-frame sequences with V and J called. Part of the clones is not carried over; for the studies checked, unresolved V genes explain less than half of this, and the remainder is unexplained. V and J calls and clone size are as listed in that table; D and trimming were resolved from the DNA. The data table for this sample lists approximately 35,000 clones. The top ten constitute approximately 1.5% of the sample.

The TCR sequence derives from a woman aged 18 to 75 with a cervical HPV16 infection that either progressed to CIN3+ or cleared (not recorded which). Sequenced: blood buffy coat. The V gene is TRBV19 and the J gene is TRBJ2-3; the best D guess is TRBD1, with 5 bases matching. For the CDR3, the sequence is CASSIPQGLNTQYF. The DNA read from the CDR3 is TGTGCCAGTAGTATCCCGCAGGGCCTTAATACG.